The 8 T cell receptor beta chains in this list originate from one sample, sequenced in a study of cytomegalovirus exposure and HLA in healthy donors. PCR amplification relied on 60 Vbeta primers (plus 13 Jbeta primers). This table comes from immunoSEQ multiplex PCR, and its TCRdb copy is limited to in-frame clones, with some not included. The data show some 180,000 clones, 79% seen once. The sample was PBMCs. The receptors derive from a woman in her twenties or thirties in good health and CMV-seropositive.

The CDR3 protein is CASSQGPGTGWLEQYF. Here the CDR3 DNA reads TGTGCCAGCAGCCAAGGTCCGGGGACAGGGTGGCTCGAGCAGTACTTC. The V and J genes are TRBV14 and TRBJ2-7; 9 bases are a match to TRBD1. CDR1 is SGHDN and CDR2 is FVKESK in the germline V gene. The CDR3 spans 16 residues. V dropped 1 base and J dropped 6; count of bases not matched to a gene: 10.

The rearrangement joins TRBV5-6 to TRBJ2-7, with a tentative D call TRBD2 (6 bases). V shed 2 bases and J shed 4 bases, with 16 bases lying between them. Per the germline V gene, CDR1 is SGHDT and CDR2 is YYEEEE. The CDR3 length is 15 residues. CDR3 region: CASSFGTREYYEQYF. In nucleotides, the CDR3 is TGTGCCAGCAGCTTCGGGACTCGAGAATATTACGAGCAGTACTTC.

The CDR3: CASIRRVLRRKGPGQGVLDGYTF. The CDR3 bases are TGTGCCAGCATAAGGAGAGTGCTCCGAAGGAAGGGTCCGGGACAGGGGGTTTTGGATGGCTACACCTTC. V usage is TRBV2 and J usage is TRBJ1-2; the match to TRBD1 covers 11 bases. Trimming at V came to 7 bases and at J to 6 bases, leaving 34 bases not matched to a gene. Germline CDR1 SNHLY, CDR2 FYNNEI. CDR3 size: 23 residues.

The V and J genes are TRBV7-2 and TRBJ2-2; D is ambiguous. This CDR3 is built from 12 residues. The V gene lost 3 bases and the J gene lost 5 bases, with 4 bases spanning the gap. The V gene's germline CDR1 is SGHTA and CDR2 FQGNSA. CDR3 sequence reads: CASSFLTGELFF. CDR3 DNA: TGTGCCAGCAGCTTTTTAACCGGGGAGCTGTTTTTT.

For the CDR3, the DNA is TGTGCCAGCAGCCAAAGTGACCTGGGGGGGTCGGGCGAGCAGTACTTC. It translates to CASSQSDLGGSGEQYF. The rearrangement uses TRBV13 and TRBJ2-7; TRBD2 agrees at 7 bases. This CDR3 is 16 amino acids long. Unmatched junction bases numbered 16, after V lost 5 bases and J lost 6 bases. The germline gives CDR1 PRHDT, CDR2 FYEKMQ (reference sequence).

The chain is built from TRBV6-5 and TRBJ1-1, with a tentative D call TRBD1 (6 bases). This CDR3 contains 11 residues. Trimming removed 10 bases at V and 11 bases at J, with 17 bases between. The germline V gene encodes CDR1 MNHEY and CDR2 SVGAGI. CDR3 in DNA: TGTGCCACCGGGGGGGCGGTGGCGGCTTTCTTT. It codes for CATGGAVAAFF.

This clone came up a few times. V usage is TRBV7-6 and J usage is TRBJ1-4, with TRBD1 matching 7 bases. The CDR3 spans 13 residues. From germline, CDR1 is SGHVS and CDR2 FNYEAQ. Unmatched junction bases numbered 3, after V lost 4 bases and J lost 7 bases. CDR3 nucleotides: TGTGCCAGCAGCTCGACAGGGATTGAAAAACTGTTTTTT. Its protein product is CASSSTGIEKLFF.

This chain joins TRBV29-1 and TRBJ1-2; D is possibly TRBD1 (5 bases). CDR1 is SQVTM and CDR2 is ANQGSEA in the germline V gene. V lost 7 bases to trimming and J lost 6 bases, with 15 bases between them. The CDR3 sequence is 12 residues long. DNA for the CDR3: TGCAGCGCACTGAGAGGGGAGGATGGCTACACCTTC. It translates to CSALRGEDGYTF.